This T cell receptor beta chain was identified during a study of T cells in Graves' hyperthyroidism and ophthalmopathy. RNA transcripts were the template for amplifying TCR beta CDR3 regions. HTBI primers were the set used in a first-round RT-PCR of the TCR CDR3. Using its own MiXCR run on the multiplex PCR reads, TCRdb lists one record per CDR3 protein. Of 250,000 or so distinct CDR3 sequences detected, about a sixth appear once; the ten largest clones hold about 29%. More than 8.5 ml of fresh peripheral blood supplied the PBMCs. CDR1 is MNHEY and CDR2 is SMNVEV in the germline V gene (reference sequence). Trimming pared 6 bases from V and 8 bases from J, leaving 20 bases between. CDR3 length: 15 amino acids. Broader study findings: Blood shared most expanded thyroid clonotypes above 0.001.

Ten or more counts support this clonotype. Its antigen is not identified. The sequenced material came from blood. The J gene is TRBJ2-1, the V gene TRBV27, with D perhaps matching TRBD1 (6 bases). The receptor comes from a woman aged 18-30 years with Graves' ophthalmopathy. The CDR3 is CASSPSLQGRDEQFF. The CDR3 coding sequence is TGTGCCAGCAGCCCATCTCTACAGGGCCGGGATGAGCAGTTCTTC.